Described below is a single T cell receptor (beta chain) sequence and its context. These data are taken from a study of blood T cell repertoires in COVID-19. In the study overall: T cells, B-cell-depleted T cells, or PBMCs supplied cDNA or gDNA.

The CDR3 is 12 residues long. Per the germline V gene, CDR1 is SGHTA and CDR2 is FQGTGA. In the authors' workflow: Using reference gene primer amplification, nucleated cell counts were estimated. Sequenced by immunoSEQ multiplex PCR; TCRdb stores in-frame clones only, minus some. The DNA was the basis for D and trimming; V, J and clone size are from that table. The data show under 300,000 clones, over 80% seen once. Individuals drawn from 24 US areas were roughly 18 to 100 years old. Membership in each cohort depended on participant-reported clinical history. The TCR sequence derives from a woman between 18 and 29 years old who had recovered from COVID-19. The chain has TRBV7-3 and TRBJ2-7; perhaps TRBD1 as D (6 bases). The source material was PBMCs or T cells enriched from blood (not recorded which). CDR3 in DNA: TGTGTCTCGCTCGCGGTTCAGGGGGAGCAGTACTTC. Protein sequence: CVSLAVQGEQYF.